The next 32 T cell receptor beta chains were all read from a single sample in a study of T cells in tuberculosis. Repertoires were generated with immunoSEQ multiplex PCR, while TCRdb's copy carries only in-frame clones and drops some. The repertoire holds 20,000 to 25,000 clones, with 97% as singletons. Sequenced sample: PBMCs. Receptors were obtained from a donor under 30 with latent tuberculosis or without tuberculosis infection.

This clone was observed once. This sequence joins TRBV19 and TRBJ2-7, with D perhaps TRBD1 (6 bases). The CDR3 sequence is 12 residues long. The germline gives CDR1 LNHDA, CDR2 SQIVND (reference sequence). Trimming took 3 bases from V and 4 from J, leaving 7 bases between them. The CDR3 region is CASSMGQYEQYF. For the CDR3, the DNA is TGTGCCAGTAGTATGGGACAATACGAGCAGTACTTC.

The CDR3 reads CASTPPGTYEQYF. The CDR3 nucleotides read TGTGCCAGCACCCCCCCGGGGACTTACGAGCAGTACTTC. This rearrangement joins TRBV6-5 to TRBJ2-7; D may be TRBD2 (6 bases). Looked up from germline, CDR1 is MNHEY and CDR2 is SVGAGI. V lost 7 bases, J lost 4 bases, and 14 bases lay in between. The CDR3 is 13 residues long.

The CDR3 region is CASSINGGSTDTQYF. For the CDR3, the DNA is TGTGCCAGTAGTATTAACGGGGGGAGCACAGATACGCAGTATTTT. The genes are TRBV19 and TRBJ2-3; TRBD2 aligns across 7 bases. Trimming at V came to 3 bases and at J to 0 bases, leaving 3 bases not matched to a gene. The CDR3 totals 15 residues. Per germline, CDR1 LNHDA and CDR2 SQIVND (reference sequence). The whole variable domain, remainder taken from reference TRBV19 and TRBJ2-3, is DGGITQSPKYLFRKEGQNVTLSCEQNLNHDAMYWYRQDPGQGLRLIYYSQIVNDFQKGDIAEGYSVSREKKESFPLTVTSAQKNPTAFYLCASSINGGSTDTQYFGPGTRLTVL.

The rearrangement joins TRBV7-6 to TRBJ2-1, with TRBD2 identical over 10 bases. The ends lost 3 bases at V and 4 bases at J; junction bases unmatched: 12. This CDR3 contains 18 residues. Germline V gives CDR1 SGHVS, CDR2 FNYEAQ. The CDR3 sequence: CASSFPLREAGGYNEQFF. The CDR3 coding sequence is TGTGCCAGCAGCTTCCCCCTGAGGGAAGCGGGGGGGTACAATGAGCAGTTCTTC.

This clone was seen only once. This chain uses TRBV6-1 with TRBJ1-1; D is unclear. Per the germline V gene, CDR1 is MNHNS and CDR2 is SASEGT. CDR3 size: 14 residues. The germline V and J ends were trimmed by 2 bases and 1 base, with 8 bases remaining between them. The CDR3 sequence is CASSEYNRNTEAFF. The CDR3 coding sequence is TGTGCCAGCAGTGAATACAACAGGAACACTGAAGCTTTCTTT.

The chain has TRBV5-1 and TRBJ2-5, with 9 bases matching TRBD2. The germline V gene encodes CDR1 SGHRS and CDR2 YFSETQ. After removal of 4 bases from V and 4 bases from J, the junction contained 8 bases not matched to a gene. This CDR3 has 15 amino acids. The CDR3 nucleotides are TGCGCCAGCAGCCAAAGCGGGGGGCAAGTAGAGACCCAGTACTTC. It specifies CASSQSGGQVETQYF.

The chain carries TRBV5-1 and TRBJ2-7; the match to TRBD2 covers 9 bases. V gave up 0 bases and J gave up 4 bases; unmatched junction bases: 2. CDR1 and CDR2 from the germline V gene are SGHRS and YFSETQ. The CDR3 has 14 residues. The chain's CDR3 is CASSLGSGRYEQYF. The CDR3 nucleotides are TGCGCCAGCAGCTTGGGTAGCGGGAGATACGAGCAGTACTTC.

The J gene is TRBJ1-1, the V gene TRBV27, with D unclear. Trimming took 2 bases from V and 2 from J, leaving 6 bases between them. Germline CDR1 MNHEY, CDR2 SMNVEV (reference sequence). The CDR3 consists of 13 residues. CDR3 region: CASSLGRNTEAFF. For the CDR3, the DNA is TGTGCCAGCAGTTTAGGGAGAAACACTGAAGCTTTCTTT.

The V and J genes are TRBV6-4 and TRBJ2-1; the match to TRBD2 covers 9 bases. J was trimmed by 3 bases and V by 0 bases; bases with no gene match: 3. The CDR3 sequence is 16 residues long. Germline V gene sequence: CDR1 MRHNA, CDR2 SNTAGT. This CDR3 reads CASSDSARGGYNEQFF. In nucleotides, the CDR3 is TGTGCCAGCAGTGACTCGGCGCGGGGGGGCTACAATGAGCAGTTCTTC.

The sample holds a few counts of this clone. The gene calls are TRBV14 and TRBJ2-7, with 11 bases fitting TRBD1. The CDR3 runs to 17 residues. V lost 1 base and J lost 3; bases outside the gene matches: 8. CDR1 is SGHDN, CDR2 FVKESK, per germline. The CDR3 coding sequence is TGTGCCAGCAGCCAAGGGACAGGGGGCGTTGTCAGCTACGAGCAGTACTTC. Translated, it gives CASSQGTGGVVSYEQYF.

The rearrangement uses TRBV30 and TRBJ1-1; D not resolved. The V end was cut by 0 bases, the J end by 1 base, with 9 bases between. Looked up from germline, CDR1 is GTSNPN and CDR2 is SVGIG (reference sequence). CDR3 length: 14 residues. The DNA of the CDR3 is TGTGCCTGGAGTGTATACAGCGGGAACACTGAAGCTTTCTTT. As protein: CAWSVYSGNTEAFF.

This chain joins TRBV9 and TRBJ1-1; maybe TRBD1 (6 bases). CDR3 size: 14 residues. Trimming shortened V by 3 bases and J by 10 bases, and 19 bases separated the two germline ends. Looked up from germline, CDR1 is SGDLS and CDR2 is YYNGEE. CDR3 region: CASSAGPTGRGAFF. Here the CDR3 DNA reads TGTGCCAGCAGCGCCGGACCTACAGGGCGCGGAGCTTTCTTT. The full variable domain, rest sourced from reference TRBV9 and TRBJ1-1, is DSGVTQTPKHLITATGQRVTLRCSPRSGDLSVYWYQQSLDQGLQFLIQYYNGEERAKGNILERFSAQQFPDLHSELNLSSLELGDSALYFCASSAGPTGRGAFFGQGTRLTVV.

This CDR3 is CASSPDTAGELFF. CDR3 DNA: TGCGCCAGCAGCCCTGACACCGCCGGGGAGCTGTTTTTT. The chain links TRBV5-1 to TRBJ2-2; D is ambiguous. Germline-derived CDR1 and CDR2 are SGHRS and YFSETQ. The CDR3 is 13 residues long. V shed 4 bases and J shed 6 bases, with 10 bases lying between them.

V gene TRBV12-5 combines with J gene TRBJ2-7; 10 bases fit TRBD1. This CDR3 contains 17 residues. Germline V CDR1 and CDR2: LGHNT, FRNRAP. J lost 3 bases, V lost 2 bases, and 10 bases had no gene match. As DNA, the CDR3 is TGTGCTAGTGGTTTGCCGCCCGGGACAGGGGTTCTCTACGAGCAGTACTTC. This translates into CASGLPPGTGVLYEQYF. The full variable domain, rest sourced from reference TRBV12-5 and TRBJ2-7, is DARVTQTPRHKVTEMGQEVTMRCQPILGHNTVFWYRQTMMQGLELLAYFRNRAPLDDSGMPKDRFSAEMPDATLATLKIQPSEPRDSAVYFCASGLPPGTGVLYEQYFGPGTRLTVT.

The CDR3 loop reads CASSYSPDQPQHF. CDR3 bases: TGTGCCAGCAGTTACTCCCCGGATCAGCCCCAGCATTTT. J is TRBJ1-5 and V is TRBV6-6; no reliable D call. Germline assignment: CDR1 MNHNY and CDR2 SVGAGI (reference sequence). V lost 0 bases to trimming and J lost 5 bases, with 5 bases between them. This CDR3 contains 13 residues.

CDR3 in amino acids: CASGSPAGLSYEQYF. Written as DNA, the CDR3 is TGTGCTAGTGGTTCCCCCGCCGGACTCTCCTACGAGCAGTACTTC. This sequence joins TRBV12-5 and TRBJ2-7; D is perhaps TRBD2 (5 bases). This CDR3 region has 15 residues. Trimming left V 4 bases short and J 0 bases short, with 13 bases between. Germline V gives CDR1 LGHNT, CDR2 FRNRAP.

This clone was picked up one time. The chain has TRBV7-9 and TRBJ2-5; TRBD2 agrees at 13 bases. The CDR3 loop spans 16 amino acids. CDR1 and CDR2 (germline): SEHNR, FQNEAQ (reference sequence). V lost 4 bases, J lost 5 bases, and 7 bases stayed unmatched. Written as DNA, the CDR3 is TGTGCCAGCAGCTACCTCTCGACTAGCGGGGGGGAGACCCAGTACTTC. Protein sequence: CASSYLSTSGGETQYF.

This clone was counted once. The chain is built from TRBV29-1 and TRBJ1-1; D not resolved. Germline V gene lookup returns CDR1 SQVTM and CDR2 ANQGSEA. V lost 4 bases and J 4 bases, leaving 4 bases between the germline ends. This CDR3 comprises 10 residues. CDR3 sequence: CSVVSTEAFF. CDR3 DNA: TGCAGCGTTGTGAGCACTGAAGCTTTCTTT.

This chain links TRBV11-3 with TRBJ2-2; D is undetermined. This CDR3 contains 13 residues. Trimming left V 4 bases short and J 6 bases short, with 9 bases between. The germline V gene has CDR1 SGHNT and CDR2 YENEEA. CDR3 sequence (DNA): TGTGCCAGCAGCTACACGTCACCCGGGGAGCTGTTTTTT. The encoded protein is CASSYTSPGELFF.

The chain employs TRBV5-5 and TRBJ1-4; tentative D call: TRBD1 (5 bases). Germline loops: CDR1 SGHKS, CDR2 YYEKEE (reference sequence). This CDR3 region has 15 residues. V was cut by 0 bases and J by 8 bases, with 14 bases left in between. This CDR3 is CASSLGTSTSEKLFF. The CDR3 DNA reads TGTGCCAGCAGCTTGGGGACATCGACTTCCGAAAAACTGTTTTTT.

This rearrangement joins TRBV6-6 to TRBJ1-1, with D perhaps matching TRBD1 (6 bases). The CDR3 runs 14 residues. Germline values: CDR1 MNHNY, CDR2 SVGAGI (reference sequence). V lost 6 bases to trimming and J lost 7 bases, with 18 bases between them. The CDR3 here is CASRSTTGFIEAFF. As DNA, the CDR3 is TGTGCCAGCAGATCCACCACAGGGTTTATTGAAGCTTTCTTT.

The V call is TRBV5-4, the J call TRBJ2-3; 10 positions agree with TRBD1. V shed 7 bases and J 1 base; nucleotides not matched to a gene: 6. The CDR3 runs to 15 residues. Germline CDR1 and CDR2: SGHNT and YYREEE (reference sequence). Here the CDR3 reads CASRTGTGGTDTQYF. For the CDR3, the DNA is TGTGCCAGCCGAACCGGGACAGGGGGCACAGATACGCAGTATTTT.

This rearrangement joins TRBV5-1 to TRBJ1-1; D is ambiguous. Germline loops: CDR1 SGHRS, CDR2 YFSETQ. The CDR3 contains 13 residues. V was clipped by 4 bases and J by 2 bases, with 9 bases between them. This CDR3 is CASSPFGNTEAFF. The CDR3 DNA follows: TGCGCCAGCAGCCCTTTTGGCAACACTGAAGCTTTCTTT.

CDR3 sequence: CASSSRLQETQYF. The CDR3 DNA sequence: TGTGCCAGCAGCTCGAGGCTGCAAGAGACCCAGTACTTC. The J gene is TRBJ2-5, the V gene TRBV7-2; the D is unclear. The germline V and J ends were trimmed by 4 bases and 2 bases, with 8 bases remaining between them. Germline values: CDR1 SGHTA, CDR2 FQGNSA. This CDR3 region has 13 residues.

V gene TRBV2 combines with J gene TRBJ2-3; 7 nucleotides align to TRBD1. With V trimmed by 5 bases and J by 4 bases, 18 bases remained unmatched. The CDR3 length is 18 residues. CDR1 and CDR2 from the germline V gene are SNHLY and FYNNEI. CDR3 in DNA: TGTGCCAGCAGTCCTTACAGAGGGGGCCGTAGCATAGCAGATACGCAGTATTTT. It specifies CASSPYRGGRSIADTQYF.

This chain uses TRBV11-3 with TRBJ2-7; D might be TRBD2 (6 bases). Per the germline V gene, CDR1 is SGHNT and CDR2 is YENEEA. Trimming took 5 bases from V and 1 from J, leaving 18 bases between them. This CDR3 contains 16 residues. The CDR3 loop is CASSEGFREDSYEQYF. The CDR3 DNA reads as TGTGCCAGCAGCGAGGGGTTCAGGGAGGATTCCTACGAGCAGTACTTC.

This chain joins TRBV7-3 and TRBJ1-6, with 7 bases lining up with TRBD1. Per the germline V gene, CDR1 is SGHTA and CDR2 is FQGTGA. Trimming cost V 4 bases and J 7 bases; bases outside gene matches: 7. The CDR3 has 15 amino acids. The chain's CDR3 is CASSYGTATNSPLHF. The CDR3 bases are TGTGCCAGCAGCTATGGGACAGCTACAAATTCACCCCTCCACTTT. The variable domain in full, completed from reference TRBV7-3 and TRBJ1-6, reads GAGVSQTPSNKVTEKGKYVELRCDPISGHTALYWYRQSLGQGPEFLIYFQGTGAADDSGLPNDRFFAVRPEGSVSTLKIQRTERGDSAVYLCASSYGTATNSPLHFGNGTRLTVT.

The rearrangement joins TRBV5-1 to TRBJ2-3; perhaps TRBD2 as D (5 bases). CDR1 and CDR2 from the germline V gene are SGHRS and YFSETQ. The CDR3 runs 15 residues. Trimming stripped 3 bases from V and 0 bases from J, with 11 bases between. CDR3 in amino acids: CASSSGLASTDTQYF. In DNA, the CDR3 is TGCGCCAGCAGCTCTGGACTGGCTAGCACAGATACGCAGTATTTT.

The chain employs TRBV11-2 and TRBJ1-1; TRBD1 might be the D (5 bases). The CDR3 contains 15 residues. The germline CDR1 and CDR2 sequences are SGHAT and FQNNGV. The V gene lost 5 bases and the J gene lost 8 bases, with 21 bases spanning the gap. The CDR3 sequence: CASSVTQGVRFEAFF. In DNA form, the CDR3 reads TGTGCCAGCAGCGTTACCCAGGGTGTTAGATTCGAAGCTTTCTTT.

V is TRBV9 and J is TRBJ2-1, with TRBD2 matching over 11 bases. The CDR3 totals 17 residues. J gave up 4 bases and V 2 bases, and 8 bases lay outside the gene matches. Per the germline V gene, CDR1 is SGDLS and CDR2 is YYNGEE. CDR3 sequence (DNA): TGTGCCAGCAGCGTTTCGACTAGCGGGATTGTTTACAATGAGCAGTTCTTC. It is translated as CASSVSTSGIVYNEQFF.

The chain carries TRBV7-8 and TRBJ1-4, with 10 bases fitting TRBD1. The V gene's germline CDR1 is SGHVS and CDR2 FQNEAQ. Trimming took 3 bases from V and 4 from J; bases not matched to a gene: 5. The CDR3 loop spans 16 amino acids. CDR3 sequence (DNA): TGTGCCAGCAGCTTCCGGGGGACAGGGGATAATGAAAAACTGTTTTTT. The encoded protein is CASSFRGTGDNEKLFF. Using reference TRBV7-8 and TRBJ1-4 for the parts outside the CDR3, the full variable domain is GAGVSQSPRYKVAKRGQDVALRCDPISGHVSLFWYQQALGQGPEFLTYFQNEAQLDKSGLPSDRFFAERPEGSVSTLKIQRTQQEDSAVYLCASSFRGTGDNEKLFFGSGTQLSVL.

The chain has TRBV2 and TRBJ1-4; 9 bases map to TRBD1. Germline CDR1 SNHLY, CDR2 FYNNEI. V lost 2 bases and J lost 7; bases outside the gene matches: 5. This CDR3 is built from 15 residues. The CDR3: CASSEPGQGGEKLFF. DNA of the CDR3: TGTGCCAGCAGTGAACCGGGACAGGGTGGTGAAAAACTGTTTTTT. Using reference TRBV2 and TRBJ1-4 for the parts outside the CDR3, the full variable domain is EPEVTQTPSHQVTQMGQEVILRCVPISNHLYFYWYRQILGQKVEFLVSFYNNEISEKSEIFDDQFSVERPDGSNFTLKIRSTKLEDSAMYFCASSEPGQGGEKLFFGSGTQLSVL.